What follows are 8 T cell receptor beta chains derived from one specimen sequenced in a study of T cells in localized non-small cell lung cancer. Method: immunoSEQ multiplex PCR; TCRdb's copy keeps in-frame clones and lacks some. Here the sample spans about 91,000 clones, roughly 87% being singletons. The sample was peripheral blood, taken before any cancer treatment. Receptors were obtained from a man between 40 and 70 years old with stage I squamous cell lung carcinoma.

The rearrangement links TRBV7-2 to TRBJ1-1, with D uncertain. This CDR3 is built from 14 residues. CDR1 SGHTA and CDR2 FQGNSA come from the germline V gene. The ends were cut back, 0 bases at V and 4 bases at J, with 9 bases in the middle. CDR3 sequence reads: CASSLAGWGTEAFF. The CDR3 region has the DNA TGTGCCAGCAGCTTAGCAGGGTGGGGCACTGAAGCTTTCTTT.

The rearrangement joins TRBV19 to TRBJ2-3; perhaps TRBD2 as D (5 bases). CDR1 and CDR2 from the germline V gene are LNHDA and SQIVND (reference sequence). Between the trimmed V and J ends, which lost 0 bases and 6 bases, there was a span of 7 bases. CDR3 length: 13 amino acids. This CDR3 is CASSIDRRDTQYF. The DNA of the CDR3 is TGTGCCAGTAGTATAGATCGGAGGGATACGCAGTATTTT.

The gene calls are TRBV9 and TRBJ2-2, with 7 positions matching TRBD1. Looked up from germline, CDR1 is SGDLS and CDR2 is YYNGEE. CDR3 length equals 13 residues. J gave up 8 bases and V 3 bases, and 4 bases lay outside the gene matches. The CDR3 sequence is CASSGQGEGELFF. CDR3 DNA: TGTGCCAGCAGCGGACAGGGTGAGGGGGAGCTGTTTTTT. The entire variable domain, with the rest obtained from reference TRBV9 and TRBJ2-2, is as follows: DSGVTQTPKHLITATGQRVTLRCSPRSGDLSVYWYQQSLDQGLQFLIQYYNGEERAKGNILERFSAQQFPDLHSELNLSSLELGDSALYFCASSGQGEGELFFGEGSRLTVL.

The chain is built from TRBV6-5 and TRBJ1-1; D not resolved. CDR1 is MNHEY, CDR2 SVGAGI, per germline. Trimming removed 5 bases from V and 0 bases from J, with 13 bases in between. This CDR3 is 15 amino acids long. The CDR3 DNA is TGTGCCAGCAGTCCGATACAGCGTATGAACACTGAAGCTTTCTTT. Translation gives CASSPIQRMNTEAFF.

The chain combines TRBV7-9 with TRBJ2-3; D is uncertain. The V gene lost 0 bases and the J gene lost 7 bases, with 5 bases spanning the gap. CDR3 length: 12 residues. CDR1 and CDR2 from the germline V gene are SEHNR and FQNEAQ (reference sequence). The CDR3 DNA sequence: TGTGCCAGCAGCTTAGCGCAAAATACGCAGTATTTT. Translation gives CASSLAQNTQYF.

The V gene is TRBV2, the J gene TRBJ1-5; TRBD1 matches 9 bases. Germline V CDR1 and CDR2: SNHLY, FYNNEI. Trimming at V came to 6 bases and at J to 7 bases, leaving 10 bases not matched to a gene. The CDR3 runs to 15 residues. The CDR3 spells CASSPDRGGVQPQHF. Written as DNA, the CDR3 is TGTGCCAGCAGCCCAGACAGGGGGGGAGTACAGCCCCAGCATTTT.

This chain connects TRBV18 to TRBJ2-2; the D gene could be TRBD1 or TRBD2 (5 bases each). Trimming shortened V by 4 bases and J by 3 bases, and 12 bases separated the two germline ends. CDR3 length: 15 amino acids. CDR1 KGHSH and CDR2 LQKENI come from the germline V gene. The CDR3 loop is CASSRRDGYTGELFF. The CDR3 region has the DNA TGTGCCAGCTCACGCCGGGACGGTTACACCGGGGAGCTGTTTTTT.

The chain employs TRBV9 and TRBJ2-7; D might be TRBD1 (6 bases). CDR3 length: 13 residues. V was clipped by 4 bases and J by 3 bases, with 11 bases between them. CDR1 and CDR2 from the germline V gene are SGDLS and YYNGEE. The DNA for the CDR3 is TGTGCCAGCAGCCCCCCAGGGGTCTACGAGCAGTACTTC. The encoded protein is CASSPPGVYEQYF. The full variable domain, its missing parts supplied by reference TRBV9 and TRBJ2-7, is DSGVTQTPKHLITATGQRVTLRCSPRSGDLSVYWYQQSLDQGLQFLIQYYNGEERAKGNILERFSAQQFPDLHSELNLSSLELGDSALYFCASSPPGVYEQYFGPGTRLTVT.